The entry below describes one TCR beta chain. Antigen unknown. The data were taken from a study of cytomegalovirus exposure and HLA in healthy donors. The study, taken as a whole, reports: Per a prior analysis, the majority of TCR beta V segments were productive roughly 87% or roughly 30% of the time.

The PCR was carried out with 60 Vbeta primers and 13 Jbeta primers. Here immunoSEQ multiplex PCR was the method, and the copy in TCRdb shows in-frame clones only, minus some. The sample yields roughly 100,000 clones, 76% seen once. The ends were cut back, 7 bases at V and 12 bases at J, with 19 bases in the middle. The CDR3 length is 13 residues. The germline gives CDR1 MNHNY, CDR2 SVGAGI (reference sequence). Input material: PBMCs. The receptor was derived from a man aged 35-49 years in good health and CMV-seropositive. This chain uses TRBV6-6 with TRBJ2-4; D possibly corresponds to TRBD2 (5 bases). This CDR3 is CASTEGRVGSQYF. CDR3 in DNA: TGTGCCAGCACCGAGGGAAGGGTCGGCAGTCAGTACTTC.